This is a list of T cell receptor beta chains from one sample in a study of blood T cells in healthy people across ages. Each CDR3 protein gets one entry after TCRdb re-called the 5' RACE reads with MiXCR. The sample gives about 670,000 distinct CDR3 sequences, around 43% of which show up once; 25% to 30% is in the top ten. Sequenced input: blood. The receptors stem from a man older than 75 in good health. The CDR3 runs from the conserved cysteine through the conserved F or W. Fields, in order: D gene, clone size, J gene, V gene, CDR3 protein, CDR3 DNA. A D gene is named only where the DNA matches it firmly. For some rows the clone size is stated as once, few or many, or as a class when expanded; others skip it.

. | few | TRBJ2-5 | TRBV20-1 | CSASSPRLQETQYF | TGCAGTGCTTCCTCCCCCCGGCTCCAAGAGACCCAGTACTTC
. | . | TRBJ1-5 | TRBV6-1 | CASSGHRPYRIQPQHF | TGTGCCAGCAGTGGTCATAGACCCTATAGGATTCAGCCCCAGCATTTT
TRBD2 | few | TRBJ2-1 | TRBV5-1 | CASSLVAGGTWNEQFF | TGCGCCAGCAGCTTAGTAGCGGGAGGTACCTGGAATGAGCAGTTCTTC
. | many | TRBJ2-3 | TRBV27 | CASSPWLPDTQYF | TGTGCCAGCAGTCCCTGGTTGCCAGATACGCAGTATTTT
TRBD2 | . | TRBJ2-5 | TRBV27 | CASTSPGLAGEGEQYF | TGTGCCAGCACCTCTCCGGGACTAGCGGGAGAGGGGGAGCAGTACTTC
TRBD1 | . | TRBJ2-7 | TRBV20-1 | CSARDRAGGRYEQYF | TGCAGTGCTAGAGATCGTGCAGGGGGCAGGTACGAGCAGTACTTC
TRBD2 | . | TRBJ2-5 | TRBV6-6 | CASTLSGRRETQYF | TGTGCCAGCACTCTTAGCGGGAGGAGGGAGACCCAGTACTTC
TRBD2 | few | TRBJ2-1 | TRBV4-3 | CASSQAGVGGPGSYNEQFF | TGCGCCAGCAGCCAAGCGGGAGTGGGAGGGCCGGGTTCCTACAATGAGCAGTTCTTC
. | . | TRBJ2-5 | TRBV12-3/TRBV12-4 | CASSLDSEYQETQYF | TGTGCCAGCAGTTTGGACTCGGAGTATCAAGAGACCCAGTACTTC
. | . | TRBJ1-5 | TRBV12-3/TRBV12-4 | CATTPIGQGNQPQHF | TGCGCCACCACACCTATTGGGCAGGGAAATCAGCCCCAGCATTTT
TRBD2 | . | TRBJ2-7 | TRBV3-1 | CASSHGGSSYEQYF | TGTGCCAGCAGCCATGGCGGGAGCTCCTACGAGCAGTACTTC
TRBD1 | few | TRBJ2-3 | TRBV7-2 | CASSLGSPGTGHTDTQYF | TGTGCCAGCAGCTTAGGGAGTCCAGGGACAGGCCACACAGATACGCAGTATTTT
. | . | TRBJ1-2 | TRBV20-1 | CRAKRGSYGYTF | TGCAGGGCTAAAAGGGGGAGCTATGGCTACACCTTC
TRBD1 | . | TRBJ2-2 | TRBV7-3 | CASSPQGVISGELFF | TGTGCCAGCAGCCCACAGGGGGTTATTTCCGGGGAGCTGTTTTTT
. | . | TRBJ2-7 | TRBV15 | CAASRAGFSYEQYF | TGTGCCGCCAGCAGAGCAGGGTTCTCCTACGAGCAGTACTTC
. | . | TRBJ2-1 | TRBV7-9 | CASTRRWLVDYNEQFF | TGTGCCAGCACCCGTCGGTGGCTAGTTGATTACAATGAGCAGTTCTTC
. | few | TRBJ2-1 | TRBV24-1 | CATSGSLYNEQFF | TGTGCCACCAGTGGATCACTTTACAATGAGCAGTTCTTC
. | few | TRBJ1-3 | TRBV27 | CASRGTGNTIYF | TGTGCCAGCAGGGGAACTGGAAACACCATATATTTT
TRBD1 | few | TRBJ1-6 | TRBV7-2 | CASRKKPGQGGNSPLHF | TGTGCCAGCAGGAAAAAGCCGGGACAGGGAGGAAATTCACCCCTCCACTTT
. | . | TRBJ1-2 | TRBV7-2 | CASSLEGVYGYTF | TGTGCCAGCAGCTTAGAGGGGGTCTATGGCTACACCTTC
TRBD1 | . | TRBJ2-7 | TRBV6-6 | CASRQQGRSNPYEQYF | TGTGCCAGCAGACAACAGGGGAGAAGTAACCCTTACGAGCAGTACTTC
TRBD2 | . | TRBJ2-1 | TRBV10-3 | CAITSGGWNEQFF | TGTGCCATCACTAGCGGGGGGTGGAATGAGCAGTTCTTC
TRBD1 | many | TRBJ1-2 | TRBV4-2 | CASSQDITGGSYGYTF | TGTGCCAGCAGCCAAGATATCACAGGGGGTTCTTATGGCTACACCTTC
TRBD2 | . | TRBJ2-1 | TRBV10-3 | CATQESGGTYNEQFF | TGTGCCACTCAAGAGAGCGGGGGCACTTACAATGAGCAGTTCTTC
. | . | TRBJ1-5 | TRBV7-8 | CASSLASGNNQPQHF | TGTGCCAGCAGCTTAGCATCGGGGAACAATCAGCCCCAGCATTTT
. | . | TRBJ1-1 | TRBV18 | CASSPWRAGDTEAFF | TGTGCCAGCTCACCATGGAGAGCTGGGGACACTGAAGCTTTCTTT
TRBD2 | many | TRBJ2-5 | TRBV29-1 | CSVWAGARETQYF | TGCAGCGTTTGGGCGGGAGCTAGGGAGACCCAGTACTTC
. | . | TRBJ2-5 | TRBV9 | CASSVAWGQETQYF | TGTGCCAGCAGCGTAGCTTGGGGCCAAGAGACCCAGTACTTC